This T cell receptor (beta chain) was profiled in a study of T-cell reconstitution after alpha-beta-depleted transplantation in children. Germline-derived CDR1 and CDR2 are SQVTM and ANQGSEA. The CDR3 contains 15 residues. After removal of 2 bases from V and 6 bases from J, the junction contained 9 bases not matched to a gene. The authors prepared the TCRbeta library with unique molecular identifiers. MiXCR was run by TCRdb on the PCR reads, yielding one entry per CDR3 protein. The table lists more than 400,000 distinct CDR3 sequences, over 10% of them singletons. As regards this clonotype: Its specificity is unknown.

Study results and caveats: The origin of alpha-beta T cells about two months after transplant was reportedly several hundred expanded graft clones. It was newly produced T cells that mostly accounted for T-cell counts and diversity one year after transplant. Certain patients had high TCRbeta diversity at day 60, and it came from recipient T cells and thymic progenitors that survived.

Material: PBMCs, mostly from graft donor cells, obtained 180 days after TCRalphabeta/CD19-depleted stem cell transplant. This receptor was taken from a female patient aged 2-9 years who had a stem cell transplant for aplastic anemia, so the T cells may come from the graft donor. The chain carries TRBV29-1 and TRBJ2-5; 10 bases are shared with TRBD2. Here the CDR3 DNA reads TGCAGCGTTGAAAAAAAGCGGGAGGGCCCGAAGACCCAGTACTTC. Its translation: CSVEKKREGPKTQYF.